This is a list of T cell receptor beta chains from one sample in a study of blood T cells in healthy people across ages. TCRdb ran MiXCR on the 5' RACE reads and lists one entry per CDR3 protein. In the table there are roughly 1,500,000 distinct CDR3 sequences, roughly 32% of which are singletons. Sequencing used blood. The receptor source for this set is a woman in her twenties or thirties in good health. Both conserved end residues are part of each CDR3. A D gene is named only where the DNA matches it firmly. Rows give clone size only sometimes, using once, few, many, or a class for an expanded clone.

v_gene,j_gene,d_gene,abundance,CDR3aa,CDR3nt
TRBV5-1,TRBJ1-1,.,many,CASTLTGGKAFF,TGCGCCAGCACCTTGACGGGCGGGAAAGCTTTCTTT
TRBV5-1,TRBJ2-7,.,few,CASSLVKGTYEQYF,TGCGCCAGCAGCTTGGTAAAGGGAACCTACGAGCAGTACTTC
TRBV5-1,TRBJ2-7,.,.,CASSSSFGFSYEQYF,TGCGCCAGCAGCTCCTCTTTCGGGTTCTCCTACGAGCAGTACTTC
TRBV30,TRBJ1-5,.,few,CAWSGTLMDQPQHF,TGTGCCTGGAGTGGGACCTTGATGGATCAGCCCCAGCATTTT
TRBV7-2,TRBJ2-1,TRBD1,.,CASTQGAFHNEQFF,TGTGCCAGCACACAGGGGGCTTTTCACAATGAGCAGTTCTTC
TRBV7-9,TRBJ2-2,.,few,CASSSGKVTGELFF,TGTGCCAGCAGTTCAGGGAAGGTAACCGGGGAGCTGTTTTTT
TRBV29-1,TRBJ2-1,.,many,CSVDLTYNEQFF,TGCAGCGTTGACCTCACCTACAATGAGCAGTTCTTC
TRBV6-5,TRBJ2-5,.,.,CASSYSGDRQYF,TGTGCCAGCAGTTACTCGGGGGATAGGCAGTACTTC
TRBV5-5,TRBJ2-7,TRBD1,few,CASSPPDRGLYEQYF,TGTGCCAGCAGCCCTCCGGACAGGGGGCTGTACGAGCAGTACTTC
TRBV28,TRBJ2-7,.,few,CASTTGLLFYEQYF,TGTGCCAGCACCACAGGTTTGCTCTTCTACGAGCAGTACTTC
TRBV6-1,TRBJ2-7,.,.,CASSARSLYEQYF,TGTGCCAGCAGTGCGCGGTCCCTTTACGAGCAGTACTTC
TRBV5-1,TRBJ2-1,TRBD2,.,CASSHGTSGSPYYNEQFF,TGCGCCAGCAGCCACGGGACTAGCGGTTCTCCATACTACAATGAGCAGTTCTTC
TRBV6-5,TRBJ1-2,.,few,CASSYGRVRGPTDYGYTF,TGTGCCAGCAGTTACGGGCGGGTACGAGGGCCAACTGACTATGGCTACACCTTC
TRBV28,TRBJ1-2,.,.,CASSTGGGAYGYTF,TGTGCCAGCAGCACCGGAGGAGGGGCCTATGGCTACACCTTC
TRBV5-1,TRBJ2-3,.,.,CASSQGGQPVDTQYF,TGCGCCAGCAGCCAGGGGGGGCAGCCAGTAGACACGCAGTATTTT
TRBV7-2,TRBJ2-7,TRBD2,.,CASSPGGLAFYEQYF,TGTGCCAGCAGCCCAGGGGGACTAGCTTTCTACGAGCAGTACTTC
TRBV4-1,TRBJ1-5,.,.,CASRGGLGSNQPQHF,TGCGCCAGCAGGGGAGGGCTAGGAAGCAATCAGCCCCAGCATTTT
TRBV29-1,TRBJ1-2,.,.,CSGGTNYGYTF,TGCAGCGGAGGGACCAACTATGGCTACACCTTC
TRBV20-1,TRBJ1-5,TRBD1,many,CSAGLQGVIQPQHF,TGCAGTGCTGGGTTACAGGGGGTGATTCAGCCCCAGCATTTT
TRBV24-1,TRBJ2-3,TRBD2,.,CATSDAARGLAGGTPSAQYF,TGTGCCACCAGTGACGCGGCACGAGGACTAGCGGGTGGCACCCCTTCAGCGCAGTATTTT
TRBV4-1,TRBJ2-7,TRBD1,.,CASSQSIQGTPYEQYF,TGCGCCAGCAGCCAATCAATACAGGGGACCCCCTACGAGCAGTACTTC
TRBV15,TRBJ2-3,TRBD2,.,CATSRGSGGLTDTQYF,TGTGCCACCAGCAGAGGTAGCGGGGGTCTCACAGATACGCAGTATTTT
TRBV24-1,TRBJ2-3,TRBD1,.,CATSDPQGAGDTQYF,TGTGCCACCAGTGATCCCCAGGGGGCGGGAGATACGCAGTATTTT
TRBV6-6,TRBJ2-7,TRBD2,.,CASSATSGISYEQYF,TGTGCCAGCAGTGCGACTAGCGGGATATCCTACGAGCAGTACTTC
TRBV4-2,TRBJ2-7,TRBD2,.,CASSRGAGGPTYEQYF,TGTGCCAGCAGCCGGGGAGCGGGAGGCCCCACCTACGAGCAGTACTTC
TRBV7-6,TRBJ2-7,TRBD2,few,CASSSGTSSGEQYF,TGTGCCAGCAGCTCGGGGACTAGCTCCGGGGAGCAGTACTTC
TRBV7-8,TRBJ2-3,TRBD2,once,CASSHWGGSGRRSDMQYF,TGTGCCAGCAGCCACTGGGGGGGGAGCGGGAGAAGATCAGATATGCAGTATTTT
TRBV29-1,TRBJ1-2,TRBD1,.,CSADPGQGLSGYTF,TGCAGCGCCGACCCCGGACAGGGGCTGAGTGGCTACACCTTC
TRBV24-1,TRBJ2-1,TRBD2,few,CATSEVASGRYNEQFF,TGTGCCACCAGTGAGGTAGCTAGCGGGAGGTACAATGAGCAGTTCTTC
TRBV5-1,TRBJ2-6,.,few,CASSNGQTTSGANVLTF,TGCGCCAGCAGCAACGGACAGACAACCTCTGGGGCCAACGTCCTGACTTTC
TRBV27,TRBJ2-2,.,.,CASSSLAGELFF,TGTGCCAGCAGTTCTTTAGCCGGGGAGCTGTTTTTT
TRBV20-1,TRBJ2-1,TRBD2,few,CSADGTNYNEQFF,TGCAGTGCTGACGGGACTAACTACAATGAGCAGTTCTTC
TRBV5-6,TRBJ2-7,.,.,CASGLADYEQYF,TGTGCCAGCGGCTTGGCCGACTACGAGCAGTACTTC
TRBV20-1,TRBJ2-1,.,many,CSARDARGGYNEQFF,TGCAGTGCTAGAGATGCCAGGGGGGGCTACAATGAGCAGTTCTTC
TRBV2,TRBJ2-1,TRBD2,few,CASSAPAGGQYNEQFF,TGTGCCAGCAGTGCTCCAGCGGGGGGGCAGTACAATGAGCAGTTCTTC
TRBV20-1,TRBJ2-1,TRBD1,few,CSARRPGTGGLGNEQFF,TGCAGTGCTAGACGCCCCGGGACAGGGGGCTTAGGCAATGAGCAGTTCTTC
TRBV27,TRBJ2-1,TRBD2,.,CASSLTSGGPNEQFF,TGTGCCAGCAGTTTAACTAGCGGGGGCCCCAATGAGCAGTTCTTC
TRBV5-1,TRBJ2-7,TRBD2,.,CASSLPSGSSEQYF,TGCGCCAGCAGCTTGCCTAGCGGGAGTTCCGAGCAGTACTTC
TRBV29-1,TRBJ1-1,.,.,CSVGITEAFF,TGCAGCGTCGGAATCACTGAAGCTTTCTTT
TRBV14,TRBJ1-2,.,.,CASSQAGAPYGYTF,TGTGCCAGCAGCCAAGCAGGCGCGCCCTATGGCTACACCTTC